The next 3 T cell receptor beta chains were all read from a single sample in a study of CD8 T cells in Susac syndrome. An input of about 0.5 to 1 ug of RNA was subjected to reverse transcription using random hexamers. TCRdb reprocessed the immunoSEQ multiplex PCR reads with MiXCR, giving one entry per CDR3 protein. The sample includes roughly 400,000 distinct CDR3 sequences, more than 80% of them seen just once. The sample was CD8+ T cells from PBMCs. These receptors originate from a human donor with multiple sclerosis.

The chain is built from TRBV11-2 and TRBJ2-5; D tentatively fits TRBD1 or TRBD2 (5 bases each). In germline, CDR1 is SGHAT, CDR2 FQNNGV. V lost 4 bases to trimming and J lost 6 bases, with 27 bases between them. The CDR3 spans 18 residues. DNA for the CDR3: TGTGCCAGCAGCTGGCACTCGGGGCACCGTGCGCGTATGAAGACCCAGTACTTC. Encoded protein: CASSWHSGHRARMKTQYF.

The chain joins TRBV5-1 to TRBJ1-1; D remains unclear. The germline V gene has CDR1 SGHRS and CDR2 YFSETQ. This CDR3 comprises 12 residues. The V gene lost 4 bases and the J gene lost 2 bases, with 6 bases spanning the gap. CDR3 sequence: CASSRSNTEAFF. In DNA, the CDR3 is TGCGCCAGCAGCCGATCCAACACTGAAGCTTTCTTT.

The V call is TRBV12-5, the J call TRBJ2-7, with D perhaps assigned TRBD1 or TRBD2 (6 bases each). The CDR3 totals 15 residues. V was cut by 2 bases and J by 4 bases, with 15 bases left in between. Germline CDR1 and CDR2: LGHNT and FRNRAP. The CDR3 nucleotides read TGTGCTAGTGGTTTGATTTCGGGGGCCCTTTACGAGCAGTACTTC. Translated, it gives CASGLISGALYEQYF.